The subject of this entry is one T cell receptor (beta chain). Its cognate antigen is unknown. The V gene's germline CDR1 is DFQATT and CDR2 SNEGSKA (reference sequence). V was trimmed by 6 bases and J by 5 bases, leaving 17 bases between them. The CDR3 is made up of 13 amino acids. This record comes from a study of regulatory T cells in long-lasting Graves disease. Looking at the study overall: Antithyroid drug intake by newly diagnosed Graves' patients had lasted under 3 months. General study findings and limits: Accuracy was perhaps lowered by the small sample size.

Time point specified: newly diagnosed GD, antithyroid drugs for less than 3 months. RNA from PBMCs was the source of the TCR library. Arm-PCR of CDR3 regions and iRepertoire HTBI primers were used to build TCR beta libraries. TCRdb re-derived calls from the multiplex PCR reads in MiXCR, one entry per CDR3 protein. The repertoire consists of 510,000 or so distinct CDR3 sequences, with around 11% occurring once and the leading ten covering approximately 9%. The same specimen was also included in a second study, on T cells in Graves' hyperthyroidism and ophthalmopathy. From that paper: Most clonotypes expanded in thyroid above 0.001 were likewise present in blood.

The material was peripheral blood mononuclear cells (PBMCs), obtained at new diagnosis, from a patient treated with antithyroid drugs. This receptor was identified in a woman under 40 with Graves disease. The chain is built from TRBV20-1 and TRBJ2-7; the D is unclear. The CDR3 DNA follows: TGCAGTGCGGACCAGAGGAGTGCCAACGAGCAGTACTTC. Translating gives CSADQRSANEQYF.